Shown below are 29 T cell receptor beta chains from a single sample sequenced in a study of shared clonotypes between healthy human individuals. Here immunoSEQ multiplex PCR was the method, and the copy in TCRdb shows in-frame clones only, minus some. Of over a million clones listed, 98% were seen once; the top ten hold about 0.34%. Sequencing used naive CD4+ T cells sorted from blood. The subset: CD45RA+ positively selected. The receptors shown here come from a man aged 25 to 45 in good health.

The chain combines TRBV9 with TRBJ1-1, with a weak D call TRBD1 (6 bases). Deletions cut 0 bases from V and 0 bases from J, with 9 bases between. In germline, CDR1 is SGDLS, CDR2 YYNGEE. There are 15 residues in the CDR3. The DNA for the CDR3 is TGTGCCAGCAGCGTAGAGGGGGTTTTGAACACTGAAGCTTTCTTT. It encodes CASSVEGVLNTEAFF. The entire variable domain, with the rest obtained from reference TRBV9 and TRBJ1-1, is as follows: DSGVTQTPKHLITATGQRVTLRCSPRSGDLSVYWYQQSLDQGLQFLIQYYNGEERAKGNILERFSAQQFPDLHSELNLSSLELGDSALYFCASSVEGVLNTEAFFGQGTRLTVV.

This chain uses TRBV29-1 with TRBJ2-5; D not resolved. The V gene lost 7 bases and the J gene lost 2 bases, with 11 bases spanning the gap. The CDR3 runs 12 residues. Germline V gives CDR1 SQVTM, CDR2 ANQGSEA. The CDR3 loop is CSAASSQETQYF. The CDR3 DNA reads TGCAGCGCGGCAAGTTCGCAAGAGACCCAGTACTTC.

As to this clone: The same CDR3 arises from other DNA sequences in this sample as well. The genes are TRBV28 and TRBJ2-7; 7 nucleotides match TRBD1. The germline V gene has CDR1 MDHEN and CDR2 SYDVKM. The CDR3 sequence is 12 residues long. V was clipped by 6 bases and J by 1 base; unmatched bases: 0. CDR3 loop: CASRTGSYEQYF. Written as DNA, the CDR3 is TGTGCCAGCAGGACAGGGTCCTACGAGCAGTACTTC. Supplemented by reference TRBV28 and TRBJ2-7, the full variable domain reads DVKVTQSSRYLVKRTGEKVFLECVQDMDHENMFWYRQDPGLGLRLIYFSYDVKMKEKGDIPEGYSVSREKKERFSLILESASTNQTSMYLCASRTGSYEQYFGPGTRLTVT.

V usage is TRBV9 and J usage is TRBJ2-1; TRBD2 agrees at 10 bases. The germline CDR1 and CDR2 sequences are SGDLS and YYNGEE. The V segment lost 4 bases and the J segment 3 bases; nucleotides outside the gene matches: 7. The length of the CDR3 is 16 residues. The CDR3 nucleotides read TGTGCCAGCAGCCCCATAGCGGGAGGCCACTACAATGAGCAGTTCTTC. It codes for CASSPIAGGHYNEQFF.

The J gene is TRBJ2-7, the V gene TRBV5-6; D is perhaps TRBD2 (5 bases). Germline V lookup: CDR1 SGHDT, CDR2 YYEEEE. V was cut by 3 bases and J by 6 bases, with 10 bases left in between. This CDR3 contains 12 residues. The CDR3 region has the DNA TGTGCCAGCAGCTCAAACGAGGGCGAGCAGTACTTC. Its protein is CASSSNEGEQYF.

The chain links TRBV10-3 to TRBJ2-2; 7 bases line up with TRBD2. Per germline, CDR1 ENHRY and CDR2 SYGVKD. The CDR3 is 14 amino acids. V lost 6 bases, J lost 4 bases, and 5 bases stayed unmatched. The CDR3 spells CAIRSSGLTGELFF. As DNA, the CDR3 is TGTGCCATCAGATCTAGCGGACTCACCGGGGAGCTGTTTTTT.

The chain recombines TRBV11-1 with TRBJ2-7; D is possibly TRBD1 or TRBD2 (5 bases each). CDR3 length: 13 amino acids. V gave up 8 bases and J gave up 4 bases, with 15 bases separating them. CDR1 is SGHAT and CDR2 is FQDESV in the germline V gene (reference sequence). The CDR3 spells CASGGLAGYEQYF. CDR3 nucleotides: TGTGCCAGCGGCGGACTTGCAGGGTACGAGCAGTACTTC.

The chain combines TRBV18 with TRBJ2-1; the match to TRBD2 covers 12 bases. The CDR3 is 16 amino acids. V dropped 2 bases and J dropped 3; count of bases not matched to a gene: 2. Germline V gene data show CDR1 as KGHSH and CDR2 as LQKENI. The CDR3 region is CASSPRGLAGYNEQFF. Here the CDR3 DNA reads TGTGCCAGCTCACCAAGGGGACTAGCGGGCTACAATGAGCAGTTCTTC.

The chain's CDR3 is CASSYQNIQYF. In DNA form, the CDR3 reads TGTGCCAGCAGTTACCAAAACATTCAGTACTTC. This chain links TRBV6-6 with TRBJ2-4; the D is unclear. The ends were cut back, 2 bases at V and 5 bases at J, with 1 base in the middle. Germline V gene data show CDR1 as MNHNY and CDR2 as SVGAGI (reference sequence). The CDR3 is 11 amino acids.

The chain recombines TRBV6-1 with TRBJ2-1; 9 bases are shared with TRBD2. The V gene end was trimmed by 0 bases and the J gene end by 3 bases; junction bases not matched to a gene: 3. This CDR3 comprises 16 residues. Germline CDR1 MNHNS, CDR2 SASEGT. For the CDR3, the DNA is TGTGCCAGCAGTGAAGCTAGCGGGAGCCTCTACAATGAGCAGTTCTTC. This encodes CASSEASGSLYNEQFF.

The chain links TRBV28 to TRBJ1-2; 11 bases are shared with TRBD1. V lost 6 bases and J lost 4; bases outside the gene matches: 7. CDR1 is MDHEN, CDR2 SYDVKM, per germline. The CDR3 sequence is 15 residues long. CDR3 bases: TGTGCCAGCAGACCCACCGGGACAGGGGGCTATGGCTACACCTTC. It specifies CASRPTGTGGYGYTF.

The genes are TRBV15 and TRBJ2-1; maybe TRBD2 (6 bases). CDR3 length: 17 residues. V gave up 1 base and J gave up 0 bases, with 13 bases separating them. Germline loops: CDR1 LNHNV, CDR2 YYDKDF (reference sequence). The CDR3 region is CATSRVGSGFSYNEQFF. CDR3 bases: TGTGCCACCAGCAGAGTGGGGAGCGGGTTCTCCTACAATGAGCAGTTCTTC.

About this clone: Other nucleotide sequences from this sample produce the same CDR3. The CDR3 bases are TGTGCCAGCTCACCCCTCGGACAGGGGAACACCGGGGAGCTGTTTTTT. Amino acid sequence: CASSPLGQGNTGELFF. The chain has TRBV18 and TRBJ2-2, with 8 bases lining up with TRBD1. Germline V CDR1 and CDR2: KGHSH, LQKENI. This CDR3 comprises 16 residues. V dropped 3 bases and J dropped 1; count of bases not matched to a gene: 4.

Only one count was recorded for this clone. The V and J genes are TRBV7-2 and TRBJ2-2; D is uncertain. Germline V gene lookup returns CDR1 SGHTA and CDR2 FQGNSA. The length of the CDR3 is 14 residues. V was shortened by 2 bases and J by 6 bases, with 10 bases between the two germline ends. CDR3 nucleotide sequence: TGTGCCAGCAGCTTATACGGGCCGTCCGGGGAGCTGTTTTTT. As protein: CASSLYGPSGELFF.

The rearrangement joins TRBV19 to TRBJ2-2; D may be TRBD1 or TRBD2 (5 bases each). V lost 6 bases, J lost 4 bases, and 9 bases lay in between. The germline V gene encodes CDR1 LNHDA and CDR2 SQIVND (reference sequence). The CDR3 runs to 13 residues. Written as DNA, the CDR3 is TGTGCCAGTAGCGGGGACGGCACCGGGGAGCTGTTTTTT. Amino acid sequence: CASSGDGTGELFF.

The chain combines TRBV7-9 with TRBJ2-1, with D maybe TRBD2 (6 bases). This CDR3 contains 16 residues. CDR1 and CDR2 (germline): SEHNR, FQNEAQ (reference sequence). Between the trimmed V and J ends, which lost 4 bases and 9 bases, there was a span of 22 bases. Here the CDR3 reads CASSSAGPPRSSEQFF. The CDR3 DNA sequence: TGTGCCAGCAGCTCTGCGGGACCACCGAGATCGAGTGAGCAGTTCTTC.

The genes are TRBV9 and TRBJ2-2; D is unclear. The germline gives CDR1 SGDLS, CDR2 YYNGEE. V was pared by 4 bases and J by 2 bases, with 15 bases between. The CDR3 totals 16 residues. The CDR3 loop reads CASSPSQPANTGELFF. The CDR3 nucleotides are TGTGCCAGCAGCCCCAGTCAGCCCGCAAACACCGGGGAGCTGTTTTTT.

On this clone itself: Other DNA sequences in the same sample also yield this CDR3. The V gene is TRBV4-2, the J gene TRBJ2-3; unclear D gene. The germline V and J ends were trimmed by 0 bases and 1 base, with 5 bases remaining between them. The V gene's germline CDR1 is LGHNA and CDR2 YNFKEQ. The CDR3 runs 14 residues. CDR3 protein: CASSQDPGTDTQYF. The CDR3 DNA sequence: TGTGCCAGCAGCCAAGATCCGGGCACAGATACGCAGTATTTT.

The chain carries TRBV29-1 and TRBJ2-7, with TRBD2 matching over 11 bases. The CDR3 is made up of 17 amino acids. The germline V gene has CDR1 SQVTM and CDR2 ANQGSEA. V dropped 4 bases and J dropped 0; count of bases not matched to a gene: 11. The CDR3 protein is CSVATLASGRYSYEQYF. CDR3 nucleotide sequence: TGCAGCGTTGCAACCCTGGCTAGCGGGAGGTACTCCTACGAGCAGTACTTC.

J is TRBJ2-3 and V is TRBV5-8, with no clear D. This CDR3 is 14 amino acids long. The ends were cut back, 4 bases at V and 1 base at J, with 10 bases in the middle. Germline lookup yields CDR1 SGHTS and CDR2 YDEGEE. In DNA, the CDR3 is TGTGCCAGCAGCACCAAGGTGGGCACAGATACGCAGTATTTT. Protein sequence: CASSTKVGTDTQYF.

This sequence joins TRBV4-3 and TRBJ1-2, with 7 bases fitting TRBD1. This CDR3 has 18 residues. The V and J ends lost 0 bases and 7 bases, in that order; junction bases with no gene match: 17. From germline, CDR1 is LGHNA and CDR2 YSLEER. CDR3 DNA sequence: TGCGCCAGCAGCCAAGATCTCGGAAAGACAGGGAGAGTTAGTGGCTACACCTTC. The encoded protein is CASSQDLGKTGRVSGYTF.

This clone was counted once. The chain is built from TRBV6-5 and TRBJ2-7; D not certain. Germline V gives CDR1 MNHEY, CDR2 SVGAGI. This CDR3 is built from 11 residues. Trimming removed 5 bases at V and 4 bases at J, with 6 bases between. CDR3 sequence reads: CASSDQYEQYF. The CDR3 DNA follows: TGTGCCAGCAGTGACCAATACGAGCAGTACTTC.

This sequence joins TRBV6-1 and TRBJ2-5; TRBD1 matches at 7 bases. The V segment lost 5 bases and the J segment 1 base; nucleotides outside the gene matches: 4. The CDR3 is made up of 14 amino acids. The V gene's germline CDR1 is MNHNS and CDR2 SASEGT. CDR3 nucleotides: TGTGCCAGCAGTACCGACAGGGTCCAAGAGACCCAGTACTTC. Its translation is CASSTDRVQETQYF.

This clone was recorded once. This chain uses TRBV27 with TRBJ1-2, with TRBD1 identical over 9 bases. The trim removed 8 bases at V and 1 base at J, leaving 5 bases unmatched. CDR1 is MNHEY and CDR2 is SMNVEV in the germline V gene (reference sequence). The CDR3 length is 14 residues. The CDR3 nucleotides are TGTGCCAGCCGACGGGGACAGGGTAACTATGGCTACACCTTC. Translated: CASRRGQGNYGYTF.

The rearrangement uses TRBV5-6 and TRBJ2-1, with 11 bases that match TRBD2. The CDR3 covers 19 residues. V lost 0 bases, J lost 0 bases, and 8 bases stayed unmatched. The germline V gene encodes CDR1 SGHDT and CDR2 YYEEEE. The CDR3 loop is CASSLEGGLAVSSYNEQFF. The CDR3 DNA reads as TGTGCCAGCAGCTTGGAGGGGGGACTAGCGGTTAGCTCCTACAATGAGCAGTTCTTC.

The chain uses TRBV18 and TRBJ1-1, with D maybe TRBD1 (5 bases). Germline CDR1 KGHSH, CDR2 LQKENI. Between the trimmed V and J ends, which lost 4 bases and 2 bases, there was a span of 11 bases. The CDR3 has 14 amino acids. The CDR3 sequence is CASSRDSPNTEAFF. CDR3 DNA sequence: TGTGCCAGCTCACGTGACAGCCCCAACACTGAAGCTTTCTTT.

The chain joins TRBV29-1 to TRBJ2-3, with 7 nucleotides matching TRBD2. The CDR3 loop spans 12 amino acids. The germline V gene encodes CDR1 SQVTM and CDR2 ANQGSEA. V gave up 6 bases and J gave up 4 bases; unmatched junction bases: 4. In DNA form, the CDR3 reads TGCAGCGTACAAGCGGGACCAGATACGCAGTATTTT. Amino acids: CSVQAGPDTQYF.

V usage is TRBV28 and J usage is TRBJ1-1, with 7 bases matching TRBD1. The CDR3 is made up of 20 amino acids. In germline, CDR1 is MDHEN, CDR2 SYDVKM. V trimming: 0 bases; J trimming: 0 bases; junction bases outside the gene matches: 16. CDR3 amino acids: CASSLWGLGGEAGMNTEAFF. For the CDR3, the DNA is TGTGCCAGCAGTTTATGGGGCTTAGGGGGCGAAGCCGGCATGAACACTGAAGCTTTCTTT.

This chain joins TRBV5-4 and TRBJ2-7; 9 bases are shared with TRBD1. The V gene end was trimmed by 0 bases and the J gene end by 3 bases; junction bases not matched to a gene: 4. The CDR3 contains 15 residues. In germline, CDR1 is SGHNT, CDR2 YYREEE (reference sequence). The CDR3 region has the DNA TGTGCCAGCAGCTTGGAGAGGGACAGGGACTACGAGCAGTACTTC. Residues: CASSLERDRDYEQYF.